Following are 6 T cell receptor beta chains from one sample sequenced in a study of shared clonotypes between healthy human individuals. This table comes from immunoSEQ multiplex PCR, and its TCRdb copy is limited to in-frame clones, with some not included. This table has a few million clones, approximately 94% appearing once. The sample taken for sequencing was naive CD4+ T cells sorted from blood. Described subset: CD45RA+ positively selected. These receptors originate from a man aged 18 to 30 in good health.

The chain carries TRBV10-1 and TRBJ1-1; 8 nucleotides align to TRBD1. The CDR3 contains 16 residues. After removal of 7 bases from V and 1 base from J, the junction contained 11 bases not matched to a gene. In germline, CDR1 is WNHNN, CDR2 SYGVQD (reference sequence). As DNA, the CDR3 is TGCGCCAGCATTTGTAAACCGGGACAGGAGAACACTGAAGCTTTCTTT. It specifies CASICKPGQENTEAFF.

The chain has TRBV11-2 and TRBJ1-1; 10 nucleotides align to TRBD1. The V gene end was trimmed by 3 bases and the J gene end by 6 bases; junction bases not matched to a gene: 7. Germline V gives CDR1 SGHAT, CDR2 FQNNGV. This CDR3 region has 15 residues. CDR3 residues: CASSFPGTGEAEAFF. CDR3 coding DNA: TGTGCCAGCAGCTTCCCCGGGACAGGGGAAGCTGAAGCTTTCTTT.

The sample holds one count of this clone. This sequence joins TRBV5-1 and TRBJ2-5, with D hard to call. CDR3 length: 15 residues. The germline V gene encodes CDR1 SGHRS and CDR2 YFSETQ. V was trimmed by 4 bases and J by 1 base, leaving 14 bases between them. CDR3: CASSIRTAPQETQYF. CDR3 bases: TGCGCCAGCAGCATCCGGACGGCCCCCCAAGAGACCCAGTACTTC.

CDR3 sequence reads: CASSPRSSSYNEQFF. The CDR3 DNA sequence: TGTGCCAGCAGCCCCAGGTCGAGCTCCTACAATGAGCAGTTCTTC. The V gene is TRBV28, the J gene TRBJ2-1; no reliable D call. Trimming stripped 6 bases from V and 0 bases from J, with 12 bases between. Germline CDR1 reads MDHEN; CDR2 reads SYDVKM. This CDR3 contains 15 residues.

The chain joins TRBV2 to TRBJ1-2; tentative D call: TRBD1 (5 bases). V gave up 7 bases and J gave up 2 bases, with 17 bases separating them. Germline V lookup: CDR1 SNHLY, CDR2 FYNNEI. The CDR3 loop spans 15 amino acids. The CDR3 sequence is CASIPEQVGNYGYTF. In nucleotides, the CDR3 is TGTGCCAGCATTCCCGAACAGGTTGGGAACTATGGCTACACCTTC. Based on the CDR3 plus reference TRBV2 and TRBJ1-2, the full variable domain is EPEVTQTPSHQVTQMGQEVILRCVPISNHLYFYWYRQILGQKVEFLVSFYNNEISEKSEIFDDQFSVERPDGSNFTLKIRSTKLEDSAMYFCASIPEQVGNYGYTFGSGTRLTVV.

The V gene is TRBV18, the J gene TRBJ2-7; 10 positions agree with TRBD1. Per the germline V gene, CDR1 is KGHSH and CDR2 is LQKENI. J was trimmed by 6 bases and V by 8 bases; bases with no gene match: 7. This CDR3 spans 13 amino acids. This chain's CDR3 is CASTGTGAAEQYF. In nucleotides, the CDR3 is TGTGCCAGCACCGGGACAGGGGCCGCCGAGCAGTACTTC.